A single sample is the source of the 28 T cell receptor beta chains below, sequenced in a study of blood T cell repertoires in COVID-19. Assay: immunoSEQ multiplex PCR; the TCRdb copy retains only in-frame clones and omits some. The sample lists around 300,000 clones; 83% were seen once. Sequencing was performed on peripheral blood. These receptors came from a woman between 45 and 60 years old who had recovered from COVID-19.

V and J are TRBV5-6 and TRBJ2-7; tentatively, D is TRBD1 (6 bases). The germline V gene has CDR1 SGHDT and CDR2 YYEEEE. V shed 1 base and J shed 3 bases, with 11 bases lying between them. This CDR3 is 14 amino acids long. The CDR3 is CASSLLRGSYEQYF. The CDR3 nucleotides are TGTGCCAGCAGCTTGTTAAGGGGGAGCTACGAGCAGTACTTC.

V is TRBV10-3 and J is TRBJ1-6; D gene unclear. Germline CDR1 reads ENHRY; CDR2 reads SYGVKD. The CDR3 totals 15 residues. Trimming took 9 bases from V and 0 from J, leaving 12 bases between them. CDR3 sequence reads: CAMGLGDSYNSPLHF. CDR3 nucleotides: TGTGCCATGGGCCTCGGGGACTCCTATAATTCACCCCTCCACTTT.

The rearrangement uses TRBV19 and TRBJ2-5, with D possibly TRBD1 on 6 matching bases. Germline CDR1 is LNHDA and CDR2 is SQIVND (reference sequence). Trimming cost V 10 bases and J 1 base, with 10 bases left between them. This CDR3 is 12 amino acids long. The chain's CDR3 is CATTTGQETQYF. Written as DNA, the CDR3 is TGTGCCACAACGACAGGCCAAGAGACCCAGTACTTC.

This clone has only a few counts. V and J are TRBV6-2 or TRBV6-3 and TRBJ2-7, with D possibly TRBD2 on 6 matching bases. In germline, CDR1 is MNHEY, CDR2 SVGEGT. V lost 4 bases and J 5 bases, leaving 18 bases between the germline ends. CDR3 size: 15 residues. CDR3 nucleotide sequence: TGTGCCAGCAGTTTCGGGGCAGGGAGGACCCACGAGCAGTACTTC. This gives the protein CASSFGAGRTHEQYF.

The gene calls are TRBV13 and TRBJ2-7; TRBD2 agrees at 9 bases. The J segment lost 4 bases and the V segment lost 7 bases, leaving 14 bases of the junction unmatched. Germline assignment: CDR1 PRHDT and CDR2 FYEKMQ (reference sequence). There are 16 residues in the CDR3. CDR3 loop: CASTINPAGLAYEQYF. CDR3 sequence (DNA): TGTGCCAGCACCATTAACCCGGCGGGACTAGCATACGAGCAGTACTTC.

The chain links TRBV11-2 to TRBJ2-7, with 7 bases identical to TRBD1. The junction had 7 bases not matched to a gene; V was cut back by 1 base and J by 4 bases. Looked up from germline, CDR1 is SGHAT and CDR2 is FQNNGV. This CDR3 is built from 15 residues. The CDR3 loop reads CASSLVSDRVYEQYF. Here the CDR3 DNA reads TGTGCCAGCAGCTTAGTGAGTGACAGGGTATACGAGCAGTACTTC.

The genes are TRBV28 and TRBJ1-1, with D perhaps TRBD1 (5 bases). Germline CDR1 and CDR2: MDHEN and SYDVKM. This CDR3 is 13 amino acids long. Deletions cut 3 bases from V and 6 bases from J, with 11 bases between. As DNA, the CDR3 is TGTGCCAGCAGTTTTCAGGGAACGGCTGAAGCTTTCTTT. Translated, it gives CASSFQGTAEAFF.

This clone is deemed medium-sized. The V call is TRBV7-8, the J call TRBJ2-1; perhaps TRBD1 as D (6 bases). This CDR3 comprises 15 residues. V lost 2 bases to trimming and J lost 3 bases, with 11 bases between them. From germline, CDR1 is SGHVS and CDR2 FQNEAQ. The CDR3 region has the DNA TGTGCCAGCAGCTTATGGGACAACGTCTACAATGAGCAGTTCTTC. Translation: CASSLWDNVYNEQFF.

This clone has a handful of counts. J is TRBJ2-6 and V is TRBV7-9, with a weak D call TRBD2 (5 bases). Germline lookup yields CDR1 SEHNR and CDR2 FQNEAQ (reference sequence). The CDR3 totals 16 residues. Trimming left V 4 bases short and J 3 bases short, with 13 bases between. The CDR3 nucleotides are TGTGCCAGCAGCTCGAGCCCTGGGAGTGGGGCCAACGTCCTGACTTTC. Translated, it gives CASSSSPGSGANVLTF.

Of note for this clone: A junction end diverges from the germline sequence, so it may reflect a read error. CDR3 loop: CASSVTGGGQYEQYF. CDR3 sequence (DNA): TGTGCCAGCAGCGTAACAGGGGGCGGTCAGTACGAGCAGTACTTC. This chain joins TRBV7-3 and TRBJ2-7, with TRBD1 matching 9 bases. Germline values: CDR1 SGHTA, CDR2 FQGTGA. CDR3 length: 15 amino acids.

This clone was observed a handful of times. The chain has TRBV5-1 and TRBJ2-1; 7 bases map to TRBD2. With 0 bases clipped from V and 8 bases from J, the junction kept 8 bases outside the gene matches. The germline gives CDR1 SGHRS, CDR2 YFSETQ. The CDR3 contains 15 residues. This chain's CDR3 is CASSLGLASGHEQFF. CDR3 DNA: TGCGCCAGCAGCTTGGGACTAGCCTCCGGACATGAGCAGTTCTTC.

The chain uses TRBV7-2 and TRBJ2-7, with D perhaps matching TRBD2 (5 bases). The length of the CDR3 is 15 residues. Between the trimmed V and J ends, which lost 5 bases and 6 bases, there was a span of 20 bases. Germline V gene data show CDR1 as SGHTA and CDR2 as FQGNSA. This chain's CDR3 is CASSPSEASWGEQYF. The CDR3 DNA reads TGTGCCAGCAGCCCCTCCGAGGCTAGCTGGGGCGAGCAGTACTTC.

This clone showed up many times. The CDR3 region has the DNA TGTGCCAGCAGCGTAGCGGGAGGCACCGGGGAGCTGTTTTTT. This encodes CASSVAGGTGELFF. V usage is TRBV3-1 (or the pseudogene TRBV3-2) and J usage is TRBJ2-2, with TRBD2 matching over 10 bases. Looked up from germline, CDR1 is LGHDT and CDR2 is YNNKEL (reference sequence). This CDR3 has 14 amino acids. J was trimmed by 4 bases and V by 5 bases; bases with no gene match: 1.

The genes are TRBV11-3 and TRBJ1-6; D gene uncertain. Germline CDR1 SGHNT, CDR2 YENEEA. The CDR3 loop spans 15 amino acids. V shed 3 bases and J shed 4 bases, with 10 bases lying between them. The CDR3 spells CASSLPQLYNSPLHF. In DNA, the CDR3 is TGTGCCAGCAGCTTGCCACAGCTATATAATTCACCCCTCCACTTT.

The CDR3 is CASSLWDGQEDQPQHF. DNA of the CDR3: TGTGCCAGCAGCTTATGGGACGGACAGGAGGATCAGCCCCAGCATTTT. The chain carries TRBV7-3 and TRBJ1-5; TRBD1 matches at 7 bases. V dropped 2 bases and J dropped 5; count of bases not matched to a gene: 9. Germline values: CDR1 SGHTA, CDR2 FQGTGA. This CDR3 contains 16 residues.

This chain uses TRBV19 with TRBJ1-6; TRBD1 aligns across 8 bases. The trim removed 3 bases at V and 6 bases at J, leaving 7 bases unmatched. CDR1 is LNHDA, CDR2 SQIVND, per germline (reference sequence). The CDR3 length is 16 residues. The CDR3 nucleotides read TGTGCCAGTAGTATCTCTCGGACAGGGACTAATTCACCCCTCCACTTT. It encodes CASSISRTGTNSPLHF.

This sequence joins TRBV6-5 and TRBJ2-1; TRBD2 matches at 9 bases. Germline V CDR1 and CDR2: MNHEY, SVGAGI. This CDR3 has 16 amino acids. Trimming at V came to 2 bases and at J to 3 bases, leaving 5 bases not matched to a gene. CDR3 sequence: CASSYTPSGNYNEQFF. The DNA for the CDR3 is TGTGCCAGCAGTTACACGCCTAGCGGGAACTACAATGAGCAGTTCTTC.

The chain couples TRBV11-3 to TRBJ2-2; TRBD1 might be the D (6 bases). The V end lost 5 bases, the J end lost 2 bases, and 15 bases lay between the germline ends. In germline, CDR1 is SGHNT, CDR2 YENEEA. The CDR3 consists of 16 residues. As DNA, the CDR3 is TGTGCCAGCAGCCCCTGGGGGCCGACAAACACCGGGGAGCTGTTTTTT. Amino acids: CASSPWGPTNTGELFF.

In its sample, this clone was seen a few times. This chain joins TRBV27 and TRBJ1-2, with a possible D match to TRBD1 (6 bases). The V end lost 8 bases, the J end lost 1 base, and 23 bases lay between the germline ends. This CDR3 comprises 17 residues. Germline V lookup: CDR1 MNHEY, CDR2 SMNVEV (reference sequence). The CDR3 protein is CASPFALAGVSNYGYTF. The CDR3 DNA sequence: TGTGCCAGCCCCTTTGCCCTCGCAGGGGTGAGTAACTATGGCTACACCTTC.

This clone was counted a few times. The chain links TRBV6-2 or TRBV6-3 to TRBJ2-6; D uncertain. The V gene's germline CDR1 is MNHEY and CDR2 SVGEGT. Between the trimmed V and J ends, which lost 4 bases and 4 bases, there was a span of 8 bases. CDR3 size: 14 residues. CDR3 DNA: TGTGCCAGCAGTTTCCAGGCCGGGGCCAACGTCCTGACTTTC. Translating gives CASSFQAGANVLTF.

This chain joins TRBV6-5 and TRBJ1-2, with D possibly matching TRBD1 (6 bases). Germline-derived CDR1 and CDR2 are MNHEY and SVGAGI. V gave up 6 bases and J gave up 13 bases, with 18 bases separating them. The CDR3 is 12 amino acids. The CDR3 DNA reads TGTGCCAGCAGCTTAACCACAGGGATCCTCACCTTC. Amino acids: CASSLTTGILTF.

This clone occurred once. The chain has TRBV4-3 and TRBJ2-3; the D gene is possibly TRBD2 (6 bases). This CDR3 spans 15 amino acids. Trimming removed 4 bases at V and 6 bases at J, with 17 bases between. The germline CDR1 and CDR2 sequences are LGHNA and YSLEER. The CDR3 region is CASSRGTDPSDTQYF. DNA of the CDR3: TGCGCCAGCAGCCGCGGGACCGATCCCTCGGATACGCAGTATTTT.

The chain employs TRBV5-4 and TRBJ1-4; perhaps TRBD1 as D (6 bases). The length of the CDR3 is 13 residues. V was shortened by 2 bases and J by 7 bases, with 9 bases between the two germline ends. CDR1 is SGHNT, CDR2 YYREEE, per germline (reference sequence). The CDR3 spells CASSLGGGEKLFF. The CDR3 bases are TGTGCCAGCAGCTTAGGGGGGGGTGAAAAACTGTTTTTT.

The V and J genes are TRBV18 and TRBJ1-1; 7 bases line up with TRBD1. This CDR3 spans 15 amino acids. Germline CDR1 reads KGHSH; CDR2 reads LQKENI. The J segment lost 2 bases and the V segment lost 5 bases, leaving 8 bases of the junction unmatched. The CDR3 is CASSTRQGSNTEAFF. The DNA for the CDR3 is TGTGCCAGCTCAACAAGACAGGGAAGCAACACTGAAGCTTTCTTT.

This clone was seen only once. V gene TRBV2 combines with J gene TRBJ2-5; 11 bases align to TRBD2. The CDR3 spans 15 residues. Per germline, CDR1 SNHLY and CDR2 FYNNEI. With 2 bases clipped from V and 4 bases from J, the junction kept 3 bases outside the gene matches. CDR3 in amino acids: CASSESLAGGETQYF. Here the CDR3 DNA reads TGTGCCAGCAGTGAAAGTCTAGCGGGGGGAGAGACCCAGTACTTC. The full variable domain, with the rest looked up from reference TRBV2 and TRBJ2-5, is EPEVTQTPSHQVTQMGQEVILRCVPISNHLYFYWYRQILGQKVEFLVSFYNNEISEKSEIFDDQFSVERPDGSNFTLKIRSTKLEDSAMYFCASSESLAGGETQYFGPGTRLLVL.

This clone was seen once. The chain uses TRBV19 and TRBJ1-5; D possibly corresponds to TRBD1 (6 bases). V was shortened by 6 bases and J by 7 bases, with 19 bases between the two germline ends. Per germline, CDR1 LNHDA and CDR2 SQIVND (reference sequence). The CDR3 length is 15 residues. For the CDR3, the DNA is TGTGCCAGTAGAATGACAGGTATCCTGGGACAGCCCCAGCATTTT. Translating gives CASRMTGILGQPQHF. The variable domain in full, with the rest retrieved from reference TRBV19 and TRBJ1-5, is DGGITQSPKYLFRKEGQNVTLSCEQNLNHDAMYWYRQDPGQGLRLIYYSQIVNDFQKGDIAEGYSVSREKKESFPLTVTSAQKNPTAFYLCASRMTGILGQPQHFGDGTRLSIL.

V usage is TRBV6-2 or TRBV6-3 and J usage is TRBJ2-1; 12 bases are shared with TRBD2. CDR3 length: 18 amino acids. Germline-derived CDR1 and CDR2 are MNHEY and SVGEGT. V lost 0 bases, J lost 0 bases, and 3 bases stayed unmatched. The CDR3 DNA follows: TGTGCCAGCAGTTACTCGGGACTAGCGGGCCCCTCCTACAATGAGCAGTTCTTC. It is translated as CASSYSGLAGPSYNEQFF.

This chain joins TRBV4-3 and TRBJ2-3; TRBD2 might be the D (5 bases). The ends were cut back, 0 bases at V and 2 bases at J, with 9 bases in the middle. CDR3 length: 15 residues. Germline V CDR1 and CDR2: LGHNA, YSLEER. The CDR3 bases are TGCGCCAGCAGCCAAGACGCGGGCCCCACAGATACGCAGTATTTT. Its translation: CASSQDAGPTDTQYF.